A single sample gave rise to the 14 T cell receptor beta chains below, sequenced in a study of TIL therapy for anti-PD-1-resistant metastatic lung cancer. Sequencing used immunoSEQ v3. TCRdb keeps only in-frame clones here, not all; method: immunoSEQ multiplex PCR. The data show around 55,000 clones, roughly 77% seen once. As to time point: pre-treatment sample, taken before nivolumab and TIL therapy. Sequencing used blood, obtained at baseline. All receptors come from a person aged 25 to 79 with non-small cell lung cancer.

The CDR3 loop reads CASSVGGGLAGATDTQYF. The CDR3 region has the DNA TGTGCCAGCAGCGTAGGAGGGGGACTAGCGGGAGCCACAGATACGCAGTATTTT. The chain carries TRBV9 and TRBJ2-3; 14 nucleotides line up with TRBD2. Trimming took 0 bases from V and 2 from J; bases not matched to a gene: 5. This CDR3 comprises 18 residues. CDR1 is SGDLS, CDR2 YYNGEE, per germline.

This clone counts as medium-sized. The J gene is TRBJ1-2, the V gene TRBV2; D may be TRBD1 (6 bases). The CDR3 consists of 14 residues. CDR1 SNHLY and CDR2 FYNNEI come from the germline V gene. With 1 base removed from V and 4 bases from J, the gap between germline ends came to 10 bases. CDR3 residues: CASSEEYRAYGYTF. CDR3 nucleotide sequence: TGTGCCAGCAGTGAAGAGTACAGGGCCTATGGCTACACCTTC.

This clone was seen more than once but under ten times. The J gene is TRBJ1-4, the V gene TRBV19; a possible D gene is TRBD1 (5 bases). The V and J ends lost 3 bases and 6 bases respectively, with 11 bases between them. This CDR3 comprises 14 residues. The germline gives CDR1 LNHDA, CDR2 SQIVND (reference sequence). The chain's CDR3 is CASSMLGVDEKLFF. For the CDR3, the DNA is TGTGCCAGTAGTATGTTGGGGGTTGATGAAAAACTGTTTTTT.

The V gene is TRBV6-2 or TRBV6-3, the J gene TRBJ2-7, with 7 bases matching TRBD1. The V segment lost 6 bases and the J segment 2 bases; nucleotides outside the gene matches: 13. Per germline, CDR1 MNHEY and CDR2 SVGEGT. The CDR3 is 16 residues long. CDR3 in DNA: TGTGCCAGCAGCTCACGGGGACAGTCATCCCCCTACGAGCAGTACTTC. It is translated as CASSSRGQSSPYEQYF.

This chain connects TRBV30 to TRBJ1-1; D is ambiguous. The germline V gene encodes CDR1 GTSNPN and CDR2 SVGIG (reference sequence). The length of the CDR3 is 12 residues. V was pared by 0 bases and J by 7 bases, with 9 bases between. CDR3 DNA sequence: TGTGCCTGGAGTGTTTTAGGGATTGAAGCTTTCTTT. Translated: CAWSVLGIEAFF. Using reference TRBV30 and TRBJ1-1 for the parts outside the CDR3, the full variable domain is SQTIHQWPATLVQPVGSPLSLECTVEGTSNPNLYWYRQAAGRGLQLLFYSVGIGQISSEVPQNLSASRPQDRQFILSSKKLLLSDSGFYLCAWSVLGIEAFFGQGTRLTVV.

In the case of this clone: Other DNA sequences in this specimen translate into the identical CDR3. The V call is TRBV6-5, the J call TRBJ1-1; D gene unclear. Trimming removed 3 bases at V and 1 base at J, with 6 bases between. The CDR3 is 13 amino acids. In germline, CDR1 is MNHEY, CDR2 SVGAGI. The CDR3 loop is CASSYSENTEAFF. The CDR3 coding sequence is TGTGCCAGCAGTTATTCGGAGAACACTGAAGCTTTCTTT.

This clone was counted a single time. The chain carries TRBV4-3 and TRBJ2-3; 8 bases fit TRBD2. With V trimmed by 0 bases and J by 3 bases, 8 bases remained unmatched. CDR1 is LGHNA and CDR2 is YSLEER in the germline V gene. The CDR3 is 17 residues long. In DNA form, the CDR3 reads TGCGCCAGCAGCCAAGATATCGGGGGGGCCGGGACAGATACGCAGTATTTT. Translated: CASSQDIGGAGTDTQYF.

The V and J genes are TRBV7-8 and TRBJ2-1; D not resolved. There are 17 residues in the CDR3. Trimming shortened V by 0 bases and J by 0 bases, and 12 bases separated the two germline ends. The germline CDR1 and CDR2 sequences are SGHVS and FQNEAQ. The chain's CDR3 is CASSLARLTSSYNEQFF. The CDR3 DNA is TGTGCCAGCAGCTTAGCGCGACTCACGAGCTCCTACAATGAGCAGTTCTTC.

The chain recombines TRBV6-6 with TRBJ1-2; 10 bases match TRBD1. Germline V gene sequence: CDR1 MNHNY, CDR2 SVGAGI (reference sequence). Losses at the gene ends were 5 bases for V and 5 bases for J; bases not matched to a gene: 14. The CDR3 has 17 amino acids. Here the CDR3 DNA reads TGTGCCAGCAGTCCCCCAGAGACAGGGGGCGGAGGATATGGCTACACCTTC. Protein sequence: CASSPPETGGGGYGYTF.

The rearrangement joins TRBV28 to TRBJ2-7; 7 bases fit TRBD1. The CDR3 extends over 16 amino acids. Germline loops: CDR1 MDHEN, CDR2 SYDVKM. Unmatched junction bases numbered 11, after V lost 5 bases and J lost 1 base. The CDR3 nucleotides are TGTGCCAGCAGTCGCCGAGGCAGGGGGAAATCCTACGAGCAGTACTTC. It codes for CASSRRGRGKSYEQYF.

In its sample, this clone was seen a few times. The chain uses TRBV12-3 or TRBV12-4 and TRBJ1-6, with D hard to call. The CDR3 sequence is 13 residues long. The V gene lost 2 bases and the J gene lost 7 bases, with 6 bases spanning the gap. CDR3 nucleotides: TGTGCCAGCAGTTTAACAGCCAATTCACCCCTCCACTTT. Its protein is CASSLTANSPLHF.

The chain combines TRBV24-1 with TRBJ1-2; possibly TRBD1 for D (5 bases). V was shortened by 12 bases and J by 0 bases, with 19 bases between the two germline ends. The CDR3 extends over 15 amino acids. CDR1 is KGHDR, CDR2 SFDVKD, per germline. The CDR3 reads CAVAKAGQTNYGYTF. CDR3 DNA sequence: TGTGCCGTAGCAAAGGCAGGGCAAACTAACTATGGCTACACCTTC.

The rearrangement joins TRBV7-9 to TRBJ1-1; no firm D call. The CDR3 is made up of 12 amino acids. Trimming removed 6 bases at V and 8 bases at J, with 13 bases between. Per the germline V gene, CDR1 is SEHNR and CDR2 is FQNEAQ (reference sequence). The CDR3 sequence: CASSSHPGEAFF. In DNA, the CDR3 is TGTGCCAGCAGTTCCCATCCGGGGGAAGCTTTCTTT.

This clone was counted a single time. The rearrangement links TRBV4-3 to TRBJ2-7; TRBD2 aligns across 13 bases. The CDR3 runs to 16 residues. Germline V gene lookup returns CDR1 LGHNA and CDR2 YSLEER. J was trimmed by 3 bases and V by 0 bases; bases with no gene match: 2. The CDR3 sequence is CASSQELAGGRYEQYF. The DNA of the CDR3 is TGCGCCAGCAGCCAAGAACTAGCGGGAGGGCGCTACGAGCAGTACTTC.